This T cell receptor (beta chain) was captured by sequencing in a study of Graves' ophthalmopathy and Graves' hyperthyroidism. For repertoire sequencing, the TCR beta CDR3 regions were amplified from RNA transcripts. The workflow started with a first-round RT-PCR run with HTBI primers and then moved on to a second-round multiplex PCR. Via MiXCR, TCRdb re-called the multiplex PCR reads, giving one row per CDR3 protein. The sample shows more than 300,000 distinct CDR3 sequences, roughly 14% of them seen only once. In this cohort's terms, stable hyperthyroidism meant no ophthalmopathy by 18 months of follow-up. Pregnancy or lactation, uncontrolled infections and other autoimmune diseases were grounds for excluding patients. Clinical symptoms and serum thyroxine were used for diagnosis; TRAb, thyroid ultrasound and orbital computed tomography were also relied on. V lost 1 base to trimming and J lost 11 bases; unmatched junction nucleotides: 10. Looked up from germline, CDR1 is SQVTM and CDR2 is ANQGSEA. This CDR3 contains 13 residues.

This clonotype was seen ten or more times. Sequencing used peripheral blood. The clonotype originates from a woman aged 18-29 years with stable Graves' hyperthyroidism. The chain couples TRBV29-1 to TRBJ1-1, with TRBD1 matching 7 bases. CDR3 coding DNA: TGCAGCGTTGAAGGCGGACAGGCACTTTGGGCTTTCTTT. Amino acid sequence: CSVEGGQALWAFF.